This TCR beta chain stems from a study of spatial heterogeneity in lung cancer. Study in general: For the average unique TCR and UMI combination, more than 8.5 occurrences appeared in raw reads. Study-level findings and limits: Tumors with more nonsynonymous mutations had more expanded intratumoral alpha and beta TCRs.

Time point specified: sample taken at primary tumor resection. Unsorted whole RNA of tumor, nontumor lung or frozen PBMC was sequenced. From the 5' RACE reads, TCRdb called clonotypes with MiXCR, one entry per CDR3 protein. Counted here are roughly 18,000 distinct CDR3 sequences, 4.5% to 7% occurring once; the ten biggest clones make up approximately 10%. This clonotype was observed at least ten times. Its antigen is currently unknown. The CDR3 consists of 14 residues. V was shortened by 0 bases and J by 2 bases, with 8 bases between the two germline ends. Germline V gene lookup returns CDR1 MNHEY and CDR2 SVGAGI.

The chain joins TRBV6-5 to TRBJ2-7; D not resolved. Sequencing was performed on lung tumor tissue, taken at surgery. This TCR derives from a female donor with early-stage non-small cell lung cancer. The CDR3 sequence is CASSYSLATYEQYF. CDR3 coding DNA: TGTGCCAGCAGTTACTCATTAGCAACCTACGAGCAGTACTTC.